A selection of T cell receptor beta chains follows, all from one sample in a study of T cells in Graves' hyperthyroidism and ophthalmopathy. One entry per CDR3 protein results from TCRdb running MiXCR on the multiplex PCR reads. Found here are 250,000 to 300,000 distinct CDR3 sequences, about 15% of them singletons; the top ten hold over 30%. Sequenced input: blood. These receptors came from a woman between 45 and 60 years old with Graves' hyperthyroidism that later progressed to Graves' ophthalmopathy. Each CDR3 is given with its conserved first and last residue. The D gene is left open where the match is weak. Size tells how often a clone was seen (once, few, many) or the class of an expanded clone, and some rows leave it out.

CDR3aa: CASSVGGARTYEQYF; CDR3nt: TGTGCCAGCAGCGTAGGCGGGGCCCGTACCTACGAGCAGTACTTC; d_gene: .; j_gene: TRBJ2-7; abundance: many; v_gene: TRBV9
CDR3aa: CASSDVSTDTQYF; CDR3nt: TGTGCCAGCAGTGATGTGAGCACAGATACGCAGTATTTT; d_gene: .; j_gene: TRBJ2-3; abundance: many; v_gene: TRBV2
CDR3aa: CASSYEASNTEAFF; CDR3nt: TGTGCCAGCAGTTACGAGGCCAGCAACACTGAAGCTTTCTTT; d_gene: .; j_gene: TRBJ1-1; abundance: many; v_gene: TRBV28
CDR3aa: CSALPGLPASSYNEQFF; CDR3nt: TGCAGTGCTCTACCGGGACTTCCAGCGAGCTCCTACAATGAGCAGTTCTTC; d_gene: .; j_gene: TRBJ2-1; abundance: many; v_gene: TRBV20-1
CDR3aa: CASSLTSGRRVRTDTQYF; CDR3nt: TGCGCCAGCAGCCTTACTAGCGGGAGAAGGGTACGCACAGATACGCAGTATTTT; d_gene: TRBD2; j_gene: TRBJ2-3; abundance: few; v_gene: TRBV5-1
CDR3aa: CASSESWGLDPTKQYF; CDR3nt: TGCGCCAGCAGTGAGTCGTGGGGACTAGATCCTACGAAGCAGTACTTC; d_gene: TRBD2; j_gene: TRBJ2-7; abundance: .; v_gene: TRBV10-1
CDR3aa: CAISGVGRSTDTQYF; CDR3nt: TGTGCCATCAGTGGGGTCGGGCGGAGCACAGATACGCAGTATTTT; d_gene: .; j_gene: TRBJ2-3; abundance: few; v_gene: TRBV10-3
CDR3aa: CSASPSGRNYEQYF; CDR3nt: TGCAGTGCTAGCCCTAGCGGGAGGAATTACGAGCAGTACTTC; d_gene: TRBD2; j_gene: TRBJ2-7; abundance: .; v_gene: TRBV20-1
CDR3aa: CASSYEGGNTEAFF; CDR3nt: TGTGCCAGCAGTTACGAAGGGGGAAACACTGAAGCTTTCTTT; d_gene: .; j_gene: TRBJ1-1; abundance: many; v_gene: TRBV6-5
CDR3aa: CASSLGVSADSSYNEQFF; CDR3nt: TGTGCCAGCAGTTTAGGGGTTTCAGCGGATTCTTCCTACAATGAGCAGTTCTTC; d_gene: .; j_gene: TRBJ2-1; abundance: many; v_gene: TRBV28
CDR3aa: CASSFRDQPSYEQYF; CDR3nt: TGTGCCAGCAGTTTCCGGGACCAGCCCTCCTACGAGCAGTACTTC; d_gene: .; j_gene: TRBJ2-7; abundance: many; v_gene: TRBV7-9
CDR3aa: CASSSPGLAVSGELFF; CDR3nt: TGTGCCAGCAGCTCGCCGGGACTAGCGGTCTCCGGGGAGCTGTTTTTT; d_gene: TRBD2; j_gene: TRBJ2-2; abundance: many; v_gene: TRBV7-3
CDR3aa: CASKPSAIRGNTIYF; CDR3nt: TGCGCCAGCAAACCTTCCGCCATCAGGGGAAACACCATATATTTT; d_gene: .; j_gene: TRBJ1-3; abundance: .; v_gene: TRBV4-1
CDR3aa: CSARPSAGVVDTQYF; CDR3nt: TGCAGTGCTAGACCGTCAGCGGGAGTGGTAGATACGCAGTATTTT; d_gene: TRBD2; j_gene: TRBJ2-3; abundance: many; v_gene: TRBV20-1
CDR3aa: CASSPPLGRDSVGQFF; CDR3nt: TGTGCCAGCAGCCCGCCTTTGGGGCGGGACTCAGTTGGGCAGTTCTTC; d_gene: .; j_gene: TRBJ2-1; abundance: many; v_gene: TRBV3-1
CDR3aa: CASSRDRDEQYF; CDR3nt: TGTGCCAGCAGTAGGGACAGGGACGAGCAGTACTTC; d_gene: TRBD1; j_gene: TRBJ2-7; abundance: many; v_gene: TRBV2
CDR3aa: CASSAQGGGYTF; CDR3nt: TGTGCCAGCAGCGCACAGGGAGGTGGCTACACCTTC; d_gene: .; j_gene: TRBJ1-2; abundance: many; v_gene: TRBV7-3
CDR3aa: CASSQFGGTGGEKLFF; CDR3nt: TGCGCCAGCAGCCAATTCGGAGGCACAGGGGGGGAAAAACTGTTTTTT; d_gene: TRBD1; j_gene: TRBJ1-4; abundance: .; v_gene: TRBV4-1
CDR3aa: CASPNGATSDRWNTGELFF; CDR3nt: TGTGCCAGCCCTAACGGGGCCACTAGCGACCGCTGGAACACCGGGGAGCTGTTTTTT; d_gene: TRBD2; j_gene: TRBJ2-2; abundance: .; v_gene: TRBV7-9
CDR3aa: CSARGSIRDYGYTF; CDR3nt: TGCAGTGCTAGAGGTTCCATAAGGGACTATGGCTACACCTTC; d_gene: .; j_gene: TRBJ1-2; abundance: few; v_gene: TRBV20-1
CDR3aa: CASSIISSYNEQFF; CDR3nt: TGTGCCAGTAGTATTATTAGTTCCTACAATGAGCAGTTCTTC; d_gene: .; j_gene: TRBJ2-1; abundance: .; v_gene: TRBV19
CDR3aa: CASSFEAHNTEAFF; CDR3nt: TGTGCCAGCAGCTTTGAGGCGCACAACACTGAAGCTTTCTTT; d_gene: .; j_gene: TRBJ1-1; abundance: many; v_gene: TRBV7-8
CDR3aa: CASSPGLAGRPRNEQFF; CDR3nt: TGTGCCAGCAGTCCAGGACTAGCCGGCCGTCCCCGCAATGAGCAGTTCTTC; d_gene: TRBD2; j_gene: TRBJ2-1; abundance: .; v_gene: TRBV28
CDR3aa: CASRWAASGSYEQYF; CDR3nt: TGTGCCAGCCGGTGGGCAGCTAGCGGGAGTTACGAGCAGTACTTC; d_gene: TRBD2; j_gene: TRBJ2-7; abundance: .; v_gene: TRBV28
CDR3aa: CATGWSLENTIYF; CDR3nt: TGTGCAACAGGGTGGTCTCTCGAAAACACCATATATTTT; d_gene: .; j_gene: TRBJ1-3; abundance: many; v_gene: TRBV28
CDR3aa: CASSVSWETQYF; CDR3nt: TGTGCCAGTAGTGTAAGCTGGGAGACCCAGTACTTC; d_gene: .; j_gene: TRBJ2-5; abundance: many; v_gene: TRBV19